The 23 T cell receptor beta chains below were found in one sample sequenced in a study of metastatic and nonmetastatic thyroid tumors. None of the patients had undergone any treatment ahead of thyroid surgery. TCRdb reprocessed the PCR reads via MiXCR. The sample yields about 92,000 clones, approximately 15% seen once. The sample taken for sequencing was blood. The receptors stem from a female donor with papillary thyroid cancer or a benign thyroid nodule (not recorded which). Some clones in this sample may be carry-over from other donors' samples.

The sample holds many counts of this clone. The rearrangement links TRBV5-8 to TRBJ1-2, with D uncertain. Germline V gives CDR1 SGHTS, CDR2 YDEGEE. Trimming left V 1 base short and J 2 bases short, with 9 bases between. This CDR3 spans 14 amino acids. CDR3 in amino acids: CASSLIGLNYGYTF. CDR3 bases: TGTGCCAGCAGCTTGATAGGGTTGAACTATGGCTACACCTTC.

The chain joins TRBV5-1 to TRBJ2-1; 7 bases agree with TRBD2. Germline assignment: CDR1 SGHRS and CDR2 YFSETQ. The ends lost 5 bases at V and 2 bases at J; junction bases unmatched: 10. CDR3 length equals 16 residues. As DNA, the CDR3 is TGCGCCAGCAGACCAAACTGGGGGGGTCCCTACAATGAGCAGTTCTTC. This codes for CASRPNWGGPYNEQFF.

This clone was found many times. Other DNA sequences in this specimen translate into the identical CDR3. The chain joins TRBV14 to TRBJ2-7, with D perhaps TRBD1 or TRBD2 (7 bases each). The CDR3 runs 16 residues. Germline CDR1 SGHDN, CDR2 FVKESK. V was cut by 4 bases and J by 0 bases, with 16 bases left in between. CDR3: CASSPLGGGLSYEQYF. The CDR3 DNA sequence: TGTGCCAGCAGCCCCCTGGGAGGGGGCCTCTCCTACGAGCAGTACTTC.

There are many counts of this clone. J is TRBJ2-1 and V is TRBV19; 9 nucleotides line up with TRBD1. Germline CDR1 reads LNHDA; CDR2 reads SQIVND (reference sequence). J lost 6 bases, V lost 10 bases, and 4 bases had no gene match. CDR3 length: 12 residues. DNA of the CDR3: TGTGCCACGCAGGACAGGGGCAATGAGCAGTTCTTC. Translating it yields CATQDRGNEQFF. Full variable domain (rest looked up from reference TRBV19 and TRBJ2-1): DGGITQSPKYLFRKEGQNVTLSCEQNLNHDAMYWYRQDPGQGLRLIYYSQIVNDFQKGDIAEGYSVSREKKESFPLTVTSAQKNPTAFYLCATQDRGNEQFFGPGTRLTVL.

On this clone itself: Being one base from a much bigger clone, this may be a read error. The sample carries other DNA sequences with the same CDR3. This chain links TRBV12-3 or TRBV12-4 with TRBJ2-7; maybe TRBD1 (6 bases). The CDR3 totals 13 residues. For the CDR3, the DNA is TGTGCCAGCAGTTACTACAGGGCCTATGAGCAGTACTTC. Protein: CASSYYRAYEQYF.

Comment on this clone: At one end, the junction sequence differs from germline, possibly due to a read error. V usage is TRBV5-1 and J usage is TRBJ1-1; D is unresolved. The germline gives CDR1 SGHRS, CDR2 YFSETQ. The CDR3 has 13 residues. This CDR3 is CASRSGWTTEPFF. CDR3 nucleotides: TGCGCCAGCAGATCCGGATGGACCACTGAACCTTTCTTT.

As to this clone: Given a much more abundant clone one base away, this may be a read error. Other nucleotide sequences from this sample produce the same CDR3. CDR3 region: CASSSQGGEETQYF. Written as DNA, the CDR3 is TGTGCCAGCAGCTCACAAGGGGGAGAAGAGACCCAGTACTTC. V and J are TRBV7-3 and TRBJ2-5, with D possibly TRBD1 on 6 matching bases. Trimming pared 4 bases from V and 3 bases from J, leaving 12 bases between. The CDR3 runs 14 residues. Germline CDR1 SGHTA, CDR2 FQGTGA. Variable domain in full (rest from reference TRBV7-3 and TRBJ2-5): GAGVSQTPSNKVTEKGKYVELRCDPISGHTALYWYRQSLGQGPEFLIYFQGTGAADDSGLPNDRFFAVRPEGSVSTLKIQRTERGDSAVYLCASSSQGGEETQYFGPGTRLLVL.

This clone was detected ten times or more. The chain is built from TRBV27 and TRBJ2-5; unclear D gene. Trimming took off 1 base at V and 1 base at J, with 4 bases between the two ends. Germline CDR1 and CDR2: MNHEY and SMNVEV (reference sequence). The CDR3 is made up of 13 amino acids. The CDR3 region is CASSLFFQETQYF. DNA of the CDR3: TGTGCCAGCAGTTTATTCTTCCAAGAGACCCAGTACTTC.

This clone was recorded at least ten times. The gene calls are TRBV30 and TRBJ1-1; the D gene is possibly TRBD1 (5 bases). Germline-derived CDR1 and CDR2 are GTSNPN and SVGIG (reference sequence). Trimming shortened V by 4 bases and J by 1 base, and 19 bases separated the two germline ends. The CDR3 is made up of 16 amino acids. CDR3: CAWNLPKGPANTEAFF. The DNA of the CDR3 is TGTGCCTGGAACCTGCCCAAGGGACCCGCGAACACTGAAGCTTTCTTT.

This clone was observed many times. This rearrangement joins TRBV4-2 to TRBJ2-7; TRBD1 matches at 8 bases. The V gene's germline CDR1 is LGHNA and CDR2 YNFKEQ. The ends lost 4 bases at V and 4 bases at J; junction bases unmatched: 9. The CDR3 has 15 amino acids. CDR3 protein: CASSPETGAEYEQYF. The CDR3 DNA is TGTGCCAGCAGCCCCGAGACAGGGGCCGAGTACGAGCAGTACTTC.

In its sample, this clone was seen a few times. A clone one base away is much larger, so this may be a read error. The identical CDR3 is also encoded by other nucleotide sequences in the sample. J is TRBJ2-1 and V is TRBV10-1; no clear D gene. This CDR3 is built from 16 residues. CDR1 and CDR2 from the germline V gene are WNHNN and SYGVQD (reference sequence). Trimming took off 6 bases at V and 3 bases at J, with 18 bases between the two ends. This CDR3 reads CASSSEVVNDYNEQFF. CDR3 nucleotides: TGCGCCAGCAGCTCAGAAGTTGTAAACGACTACAATGAGCAGTTCTTC.

The chain combines TRBV20-1 with TRBJ1-6, with TRBD1 as a possible D gene (6 bases). V lost 1 base to trimming and J lost 7 bases, with 14 bases between them. The CDR3 has 15 residues. Per the germline V gene, CDR1 is DFQATT and CDR2 is SNEGSKA (reference sequence). The CDR3: CSARGVAGTNSPLHF. DNA for the CDR3: TGCAGTGCTAGAGGCGTAGCAGGGACAAATTCACCCCTCCACTTT.

The sample holds many counts of this clone. This chain joins TRBV6-2 or TRBV6-3 and TRBJ2-5, with TRBD2 matching 12 bases. CDR3 length: 16 amino acids. The V segment lost 7 bases and the J segment 0 bases; nucleotides outside the gene matches: 6. CDR1 is MNHEY and CDR2 is SVGEGT in the germline V gene. CDR3 DNA: TGTGCCAGCACCAAAGGACTAGCGGGGTACCAAGAGACCCAGTACTTC. This encodes CASTKGLAGYQETQYF.

This rearrangement joins TRBV11-1 to TRBJ2-6, with D perhaps TRBD2 (5 bases). CDR3 size: 17 residues. Germline CDR1 is SGHAT and CDR2 is FQDESV (reference sequence). The V gene lost 5 bases and the J gene lost 4 bases, with 18 bases spanning the gap. CDR3 bases: TGTGCCAGCAGCAGAGGGAGTTTAGGTCTAGGGGCCAACGTCCTGACTTTC. The encoded protein is CASSRGSLGLGANVLTF.

Ten or more counts support this clone. This rearrangement joins TRBV4-2 to TRBJ1-2; perhaps TRBD1 as D (6 bases). The V end was cut by 4 bases, the J end by 4 bases, with 19 bases between. The CDR3 covers 16 residues. Per germline, CDR1 LGHNA and CDR2 YNFKEQ. The CDR3, as DNA: TGTGCCAGCAGCCCCTCCTCCGGGACACCAGTCTATGGCTACACCTTC. Translating gives CASSPSSGTPVYGYTF.

This clone was counted many times. The V gene is TRBV5-1, the J gene TRBJ1-1; no reliable D call. The V gene lost 0 bases and the J gene lost 1 base, with 10 bases spanning the gap. CDR3 size: 15 residues. Germline CDR1 reads SGHRS; CDR2 reads YFSETQ. CDR3 loop: CASSLETFQNTEAFF. CDR3 in DNA: TGCGCCAGCAGCTTGGAGACCTTCCAGAACACTGAAGCTTTCTTT. The full variable domain, its missing parts supplied by reference TRBV5-1 and TRBJ1-1, is KAGVTQTPRYLIKTRGQQVTLSCSPISGHRSVSWYQQTPGQGLQFLFEYFSETQRNKGNFPGRFSGRQFSNSRSEMNVSTLELGDSALYLCASSLETFQNTEAFFGQGTRLTVV.

A remark on this clone: The same CDR3 can be traced to other DNA sequences in this sample. This rearrangement joins TRBV20-1 to TRBJ2-3; TRBD2 is a possible D gene (6 bases). Trimming left V 3 bases short and J 8 bases short, with 15 bases between. The germline V gene encodes CDR1 DFQATT and CDR2 SNEGSKA (reference sequence). The CDR3 extends over 13 amino acids. The DNA of the CDR3 is TGCAGTGCTAGCCCCCCAGGGCGGGGTACGCAGTATTTT. It specifies CSASPPGRGTQYF.

In regard to this clone: This may be a read error: a much more frequent sequence differs by one nucleotide. V is TRBV7-2 and J is TRBJ2-5; 8 bases fit TRBD2. Trimming at V came to 5 bases and at J to 3 bases, leaving 17 bases not matched to a gene. Germline CDR1 and CDR2: SGHTA and FQGNSA. The length of the CDR3 is 18 residues. DNA of the CDR3: TGTGCCAGCAGCGAGTCGCCTAGCGGGTGGCAAATTGAAGAGACCCAGTACTTC. Residues: CASSESPSGWQIEETQYF.

A note on this clone: This clone may be a read error of a much larger clone one base away. This chain uses TRBV2 with TRBJ2-3; possibly TRBD2 for D (6 bases). The germline gives CDR1 SNHLY, CDR2 FYNNEI. The CDR3 is made up of 14 amino acids. The CDR3 DNA sequence: TGTGTCAGCAGCCGCGGGACTTCTGTAGATACGCAGTATTTT. Encoded protein: CVSSRGTSVDTQYF.

This clone has ten or more counts. V usage is TRBV18 and J usage is TRBJ2-1, with 8 bases identical to TRBD2. V was pared by 1 base and J by 7 bases, with 6 bases of the junction left unmatched. CDR1 and CDR2 (germline): KGHSH, LQKENI. The CDR3 length is 15 residues. The CDR3 DNA sequence: TGTGCCAGCTCACCACAGAGCGGGGGCTCGAATGAGCAGTTCTTC. Its translation: CASSPQSGGSNEQFF.

There are many counts of this clone. The J gene is TRBJ1-2, the V gene TRBV4-1; unclear D gene. V shed 3 bases and J shed 0 bases, with 8 bases lying between them. The CDR3 length is 14 residues. Germline V gene sequence: CDR1 MGHRA, CDR2 YSYEKL. The CDR3 protein is CASSHGKTNYGYTF. The CDR3 coding sequence is TGCGCCAGCAGCCATGGAAAAACTAACTATGGCTACACCTTC.

At least ten counts were recorded for this clone. The chain links TRBV19 to TRBJ1-2; TRBD1 aligns across 8 bases. In germline, CDR1 is LNHDA, CDR2 SQIVND (reference sequence). After removal of 6 bases from V and 5 bases from J, the junction contained 11 bases not matched to a gene. This CDR3 comprises 15 residues. CDR3 in amino acids: CASSRGVQGAYGYTF. CDR3 coding DNA: TGTGCCAGTAGCCGCGGGGTCCAGGGGGCATATGGCTACACCTTC.

This clone was counted a single time. A read error is possible here, since a much larger clone lies one base away. The genes are TRBV4-2 and TRBJ2-5; 7 bases line up with TRBD1. CDR3 length equals 15 residues. V dropped 3 bases and J dropped 5; count of bases not matched to a gene: 9. Germline loops: CDR1 LGHNA, CDR2 YNFKEQ. In nucleotides, the CDR3 is TGTGCCAGCAGCCAGAGGACAGGATCGGGGGAGACCCAGTACTTC. Translation: CASSQRTGSGETQYF.